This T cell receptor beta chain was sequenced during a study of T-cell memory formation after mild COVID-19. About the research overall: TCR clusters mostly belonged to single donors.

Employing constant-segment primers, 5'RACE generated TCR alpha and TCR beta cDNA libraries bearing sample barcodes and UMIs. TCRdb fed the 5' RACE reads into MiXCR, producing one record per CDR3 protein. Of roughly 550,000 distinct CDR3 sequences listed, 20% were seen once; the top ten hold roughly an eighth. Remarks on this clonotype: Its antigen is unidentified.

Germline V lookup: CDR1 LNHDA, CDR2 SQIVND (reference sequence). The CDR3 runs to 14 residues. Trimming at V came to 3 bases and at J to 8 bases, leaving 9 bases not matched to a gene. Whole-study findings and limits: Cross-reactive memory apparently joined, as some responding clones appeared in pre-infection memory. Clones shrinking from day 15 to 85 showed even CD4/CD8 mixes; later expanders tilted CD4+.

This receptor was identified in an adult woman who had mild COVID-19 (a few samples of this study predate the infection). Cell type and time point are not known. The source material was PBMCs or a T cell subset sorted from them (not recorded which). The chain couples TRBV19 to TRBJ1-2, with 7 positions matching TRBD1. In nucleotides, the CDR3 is TGTGCCAGTAGTATTATCGAGGGGGCGCAAGGCTACACCTTC. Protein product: CASSIIEGAQGYTF.